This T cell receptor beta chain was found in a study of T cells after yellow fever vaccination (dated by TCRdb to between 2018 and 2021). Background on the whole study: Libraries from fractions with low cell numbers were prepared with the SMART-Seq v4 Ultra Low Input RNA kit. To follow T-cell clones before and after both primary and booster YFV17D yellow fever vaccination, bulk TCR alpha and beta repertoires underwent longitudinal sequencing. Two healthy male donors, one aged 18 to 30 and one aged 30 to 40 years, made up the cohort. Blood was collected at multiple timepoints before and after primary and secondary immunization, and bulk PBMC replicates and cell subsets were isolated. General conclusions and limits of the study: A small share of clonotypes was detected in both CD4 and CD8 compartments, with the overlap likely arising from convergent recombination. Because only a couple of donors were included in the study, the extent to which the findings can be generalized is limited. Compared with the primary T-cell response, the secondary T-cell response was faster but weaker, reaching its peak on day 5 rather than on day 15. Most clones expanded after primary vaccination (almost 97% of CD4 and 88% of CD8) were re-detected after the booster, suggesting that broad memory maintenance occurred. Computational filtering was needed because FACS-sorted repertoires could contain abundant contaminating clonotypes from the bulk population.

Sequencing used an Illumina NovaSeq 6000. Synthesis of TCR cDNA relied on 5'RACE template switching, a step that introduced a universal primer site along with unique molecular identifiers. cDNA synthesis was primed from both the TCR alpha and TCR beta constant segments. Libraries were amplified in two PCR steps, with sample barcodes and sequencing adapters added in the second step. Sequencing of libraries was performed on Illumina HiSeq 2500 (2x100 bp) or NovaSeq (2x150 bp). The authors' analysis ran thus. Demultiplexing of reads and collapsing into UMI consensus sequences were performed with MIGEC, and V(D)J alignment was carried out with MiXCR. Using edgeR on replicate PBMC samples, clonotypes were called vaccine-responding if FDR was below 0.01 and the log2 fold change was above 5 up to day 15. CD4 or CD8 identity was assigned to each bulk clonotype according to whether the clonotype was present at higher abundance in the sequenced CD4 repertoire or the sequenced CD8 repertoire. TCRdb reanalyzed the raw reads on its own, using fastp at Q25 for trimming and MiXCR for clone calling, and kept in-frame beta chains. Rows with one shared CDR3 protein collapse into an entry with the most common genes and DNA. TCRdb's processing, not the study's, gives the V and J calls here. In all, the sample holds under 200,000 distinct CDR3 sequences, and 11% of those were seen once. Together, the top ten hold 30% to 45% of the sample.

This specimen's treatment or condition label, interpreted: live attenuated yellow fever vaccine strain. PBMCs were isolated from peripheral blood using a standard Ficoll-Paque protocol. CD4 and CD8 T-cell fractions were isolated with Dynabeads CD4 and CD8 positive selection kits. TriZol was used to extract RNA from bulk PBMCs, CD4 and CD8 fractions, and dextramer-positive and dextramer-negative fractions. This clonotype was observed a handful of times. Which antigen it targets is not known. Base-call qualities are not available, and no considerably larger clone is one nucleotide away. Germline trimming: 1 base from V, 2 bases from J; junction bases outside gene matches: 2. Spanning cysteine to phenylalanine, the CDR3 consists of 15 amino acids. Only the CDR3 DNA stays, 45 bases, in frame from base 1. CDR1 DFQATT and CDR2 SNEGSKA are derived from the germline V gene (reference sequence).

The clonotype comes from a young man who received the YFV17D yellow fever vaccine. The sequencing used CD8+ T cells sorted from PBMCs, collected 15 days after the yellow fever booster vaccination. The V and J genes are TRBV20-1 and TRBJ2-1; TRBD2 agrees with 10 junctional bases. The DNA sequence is TGCAGTGCTAGAGGTCTAGCGGGGGCCTACAATGAGCAGTTCTTC. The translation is CSARGLAGAYNEQFF.